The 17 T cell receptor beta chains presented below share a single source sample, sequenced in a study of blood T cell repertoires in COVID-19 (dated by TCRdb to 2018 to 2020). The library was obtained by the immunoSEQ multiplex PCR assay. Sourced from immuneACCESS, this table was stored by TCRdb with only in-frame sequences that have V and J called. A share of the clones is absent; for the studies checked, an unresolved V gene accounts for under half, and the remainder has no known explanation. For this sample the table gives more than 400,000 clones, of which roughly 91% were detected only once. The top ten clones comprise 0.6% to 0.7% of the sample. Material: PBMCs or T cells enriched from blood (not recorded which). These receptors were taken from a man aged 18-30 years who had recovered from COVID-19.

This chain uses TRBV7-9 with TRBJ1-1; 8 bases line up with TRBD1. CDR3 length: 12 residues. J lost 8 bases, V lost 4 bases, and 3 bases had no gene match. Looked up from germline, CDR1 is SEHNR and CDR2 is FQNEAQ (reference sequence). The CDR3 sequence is CASSYGQGEAFF. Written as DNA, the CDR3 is TGTGCCAGCAGCTACGGACAGGGCGAAGCTTTCTTT.

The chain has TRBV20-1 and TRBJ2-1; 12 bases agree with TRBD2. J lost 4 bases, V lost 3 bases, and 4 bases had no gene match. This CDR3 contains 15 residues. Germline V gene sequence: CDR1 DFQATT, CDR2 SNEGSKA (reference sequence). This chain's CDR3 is CSASPGTSGYNEQFF. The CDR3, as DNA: TGCAGTGCTAGTCCCGGGACTAGCGGGTACAATGAGCAGTTCTTC.

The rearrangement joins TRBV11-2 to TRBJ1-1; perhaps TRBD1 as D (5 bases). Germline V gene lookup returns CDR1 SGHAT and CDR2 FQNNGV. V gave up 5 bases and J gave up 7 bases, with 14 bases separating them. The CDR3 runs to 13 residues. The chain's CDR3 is CASSKDGGGEAFF. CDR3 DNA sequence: TGTGCCAGCAGCAAGGACGGGGGAGGTGAAGCTTTCTTT.

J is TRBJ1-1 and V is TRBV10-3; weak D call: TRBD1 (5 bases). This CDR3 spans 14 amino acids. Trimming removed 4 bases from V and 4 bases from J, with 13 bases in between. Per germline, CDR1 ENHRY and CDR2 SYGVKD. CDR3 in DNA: TGTGCCATCAGTGTAAAAACAGGCGGCACTGAAGCTTTCTTT. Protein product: CAISVKTGGTEAFF.

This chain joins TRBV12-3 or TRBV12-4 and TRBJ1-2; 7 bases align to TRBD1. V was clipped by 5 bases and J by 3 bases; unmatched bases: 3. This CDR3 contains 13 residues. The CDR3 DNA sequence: TGTGCCAGCAGTGACAGGGACCACTATGGCTACACCTTC. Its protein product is CASSDRDHYGYTF.

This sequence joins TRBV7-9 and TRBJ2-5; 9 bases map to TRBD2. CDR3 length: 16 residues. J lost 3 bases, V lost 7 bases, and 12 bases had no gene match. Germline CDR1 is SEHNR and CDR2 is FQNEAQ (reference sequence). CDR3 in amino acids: CASNLREGLLEETQYF. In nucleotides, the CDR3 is TGTGCCAGCAATTTGCGGGAGGGCCTGTTGGAAGAGACCCAGTACTTC.

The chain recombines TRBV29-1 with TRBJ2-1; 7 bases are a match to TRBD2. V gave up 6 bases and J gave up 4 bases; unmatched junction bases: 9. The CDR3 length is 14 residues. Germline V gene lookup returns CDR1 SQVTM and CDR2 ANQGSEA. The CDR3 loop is CSVRLAGPYNEQFF. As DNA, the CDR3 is TGCAGCGTCCGCTTAGCGGGCCCATACAATGAGCAGTTCTTC.

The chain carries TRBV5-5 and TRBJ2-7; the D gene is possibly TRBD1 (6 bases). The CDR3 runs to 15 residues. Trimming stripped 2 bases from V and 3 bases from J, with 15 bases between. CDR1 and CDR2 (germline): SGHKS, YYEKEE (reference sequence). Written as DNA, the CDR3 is TGTGCCAGCAGCTTTAATTCAGGGGTTGTCTACGAGCAGTACTTC. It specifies CASSFNSGVVYEQYF.

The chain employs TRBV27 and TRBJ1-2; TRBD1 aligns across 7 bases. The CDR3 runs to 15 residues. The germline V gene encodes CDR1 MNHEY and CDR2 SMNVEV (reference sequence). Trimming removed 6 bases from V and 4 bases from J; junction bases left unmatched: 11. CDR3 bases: TGTGCCAGCAGGGGCCTGGGGACAGTCTCCTATGGCTACACCTTC. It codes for CASRGLGTVSYGYTF.

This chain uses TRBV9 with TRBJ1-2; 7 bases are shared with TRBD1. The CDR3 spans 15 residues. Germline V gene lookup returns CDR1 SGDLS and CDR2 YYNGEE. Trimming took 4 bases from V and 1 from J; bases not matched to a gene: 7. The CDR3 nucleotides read TGTGCCAGCAGCCCCCGACAGGGAGTTAACTATGGCTACACCTTC. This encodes CASSPRQGVNYGYTF.

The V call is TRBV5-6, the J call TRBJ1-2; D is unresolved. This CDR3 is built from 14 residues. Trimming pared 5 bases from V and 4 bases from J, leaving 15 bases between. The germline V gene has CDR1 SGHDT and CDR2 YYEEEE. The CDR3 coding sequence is TGTGCCAGCAGGTCTGGACTGGGCTCCTATGGCTACACCTTC. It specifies CASRSGLGSYGYTF.

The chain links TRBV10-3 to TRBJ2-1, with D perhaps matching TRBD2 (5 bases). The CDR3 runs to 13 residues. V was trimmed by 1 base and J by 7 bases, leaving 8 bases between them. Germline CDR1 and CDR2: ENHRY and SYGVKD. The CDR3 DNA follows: TGTGCCATCAGTGAGTGGGAGATAAATGAGCAGTTCTTC. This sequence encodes CAISEWEINEQFF.

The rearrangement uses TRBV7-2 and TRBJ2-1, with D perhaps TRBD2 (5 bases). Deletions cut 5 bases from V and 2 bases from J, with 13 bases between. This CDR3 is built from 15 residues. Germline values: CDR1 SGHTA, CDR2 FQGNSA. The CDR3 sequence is CASSQDWGAYNEQFF. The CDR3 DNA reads TGTGCCAGCAGCCAGGACTGGGGTGCCTACAATGAGCAGTTCTTC. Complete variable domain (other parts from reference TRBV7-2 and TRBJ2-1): GAGVSQSPSNKVTEKGKDVELRCDPISGHTALYWYRQSLGQGLEFLIYFQGNSAPDKSGLPSDRFSAERTGGSVSTLTIQRTQQEDSAVYLCASSQDWGAYNEQFFGPGTRLTVL.

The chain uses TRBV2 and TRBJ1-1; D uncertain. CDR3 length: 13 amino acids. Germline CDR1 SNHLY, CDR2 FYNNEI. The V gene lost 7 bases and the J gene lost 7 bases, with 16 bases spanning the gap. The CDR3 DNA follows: TGTGCCAGCATCGTCGGGGTTTTCGATGAAGCTTTCTTT. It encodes CASIVGVFDEAFF.

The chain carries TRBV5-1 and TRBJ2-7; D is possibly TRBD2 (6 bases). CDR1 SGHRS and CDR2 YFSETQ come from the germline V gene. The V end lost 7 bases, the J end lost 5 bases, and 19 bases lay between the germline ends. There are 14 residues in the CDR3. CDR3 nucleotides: TGCGCCAGCGGCGAGGAGGGAATATTCCACGAGCAGTACTTC. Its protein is CASGEEGIFHEQYF.

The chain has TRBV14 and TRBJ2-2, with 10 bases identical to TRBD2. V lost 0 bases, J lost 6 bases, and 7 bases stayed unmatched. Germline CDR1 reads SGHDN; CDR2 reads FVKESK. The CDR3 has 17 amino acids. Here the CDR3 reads CASSQDFTSGIAGELFF. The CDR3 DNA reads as TGTGCCAGCAGCCAAGATTTCACTAGCGGGATCGCCGGGGAGCTGTTTTTT.

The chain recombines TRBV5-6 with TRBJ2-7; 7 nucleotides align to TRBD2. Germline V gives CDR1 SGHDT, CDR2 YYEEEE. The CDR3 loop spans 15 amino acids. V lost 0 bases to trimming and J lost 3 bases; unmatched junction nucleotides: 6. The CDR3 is CASSLAGGTYYEQYF. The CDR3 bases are TGTGCCAGCAGCTTGGCCGGGGGGACGTACTACGAGCAGTACTTC.